This T cell receptor beta chain comes out of a study of PD-1 blockade in classical Hodgkin lymphoma (dated by TCRdb to the early 2020s). Background for the entire study: Nivolumab dosing was 3 mg/kg intravenously every 2 weeks, continuing until either disease progression or unacceptable toxicity. A peripheral blood immune signature of response to PD-1 blockade in classical Hodgkin lymphoma was defined using TCR beta sequencing and CyTOF.

A remark on this clone: The antigen it binds to is not known. Qualities for individual bases were not recorded, and no much larger clone is one base off.

Study-wide conclusions, independent of this receptor: A significant rise by C4D1 was seen in CD4+ but not CD8+ TCR diversity (p=0.0027 vs p=0.16), with the rise being most apparent in complete responders (p=0.02). The study was limited to a single clinical trial cohort, and causes of repertoire differences, possibly disease activity or prior therapy, remained undefined. Among trial patients, those achieving complete response had baseline diversity similar to that of newly diagnosed patients, while diversity was significantly lower in partial responders and progressors. Baseline TCR diversity was reported to be lower in newly diagnosed patients than in healthy donors and to be lower still in relapsed/refractory patients. Diversity was lower in patients who began nivolumab less than 1 year after ASCT, so these patients were left out of later analyses to avoid confounding by immune reconstitution.

The germline V and J ends show losses of 7 bases and 6 bases respectively, and no gene match explains 14 bases of the junction. For CDR1 and CDR2, the germline V gene (reference sequence) lists SEHNR and FQNEAQ. Including the terminal cysteine and phenylalanine, the CDR3 comprises 15 residues. Only the CDR3 part of the read is kept: 45 bases, read in frame from the first base. Genomic DNA was isolated using the Qiagen DNeasy kit from unsorted PBMCs as well as from negatively selected CD4+ and CD8+ fractions. Amplification of TCR beta CDR3 regions was done by immunoSEQ multiplex PCR with primers that anneal to V and J segments. A synthetic immune receptor repertoire was used to minimize amplification bias, and remaining bias was computationally removed after sequencing. The paper's data handling went like this. Repertoire diversity was quantified as the Shannon entropy index using custom Python scripts. Unsorted, CD4+ and CD8+ repertoires were examined separately, except in combined analyses, for which CD4+ and CD8+ sequences were merged in silico. Clonal expansion was defined as at least a 2-fold frequency increase after treatment relative to C1D1, with a pseudocount of 0.5 for undetected baseline clones. Singleton clones were defined as clones with 0 or 1 copy at C1D1, and non-singleton clones were defined as clones with 2 or more copies. By matching protein sequences in sorted samples from the same patient, clones expanded in unsorted samples were annotated as CD4+, CD8+ or unknown. Wilcoxon tests on paired samples were used to test diversity changes from C1D1 to C4D1. TCRdb took this table from immuneACCESS and kept in-frame rearrangements with V and J called. Such tables lack part of the clones; where checked against another copy, unresolved V genes explain under half of the gap, and the rest is unexplained. That table supplies the V and J calls and clone size; D and trimming were determined from the DNA. This sample comprises about 94,000 clones, roughly nine tenths of them detected only once. The ten largest clones take up roughly 10% of the sample.

Read against the paper, the sample's time point label means: cycle 2 day 1 (C2D1) of nivolumab. All trial patients had relapsed after autologous stem cell transplantation, with cohorts A, B and C differing in prior brentuximab vedotin exposure. The trial cohort comprised some 60 patients with relapsed/refractory classical Hodgkin lymphoma whose best overall responses were complete response, partial response or progressive disease. Single-agent nivolumab was administered to trial patients in the multi-cohort phase II CheckMate 205 trial. Best overall response was determined by an independent review committee according to the 2007 International Working Group response criteria. Trial PBMCs were obtained immediately prior to nivolumab initiation (C1D1) and on therapy at cycle 2 day 1 and cycle 4 day 1. Peripheral blood was collected in 8 mL Vacutainer Cell Preparation Tubes, from which PBMCs were isolated by centrifugation and then cryopreserved.

This sequence was found in a human donor with classical Hodgkin lymphoma. The V and J segments used are TRBV7-9 and TRBJ1-2; TRBD1 aligns with 7 central bases. This specimen was peripheral blood mononuclear cells (PBMCs), taken before the second cycle of nivolumab. The nucleotide sequence reads as follows: TGTGCCAGCAATGACAGACCCCGGCAGGGGGATGGCTACACCTTC. Translated, it gives CASNDRPRQGDGYTF. The variable domain in full, with residues beyond the CDR3 obtained from the reference TRBV7-9 and TRBJ1-2 genes, is DTGVSQNPRHKITKRGQNVTFRCDPISEHNRLYWYRQTLGQGPEFLTYFQNEAQLEKSRLLSDRFSAERPKGSFSTLEIQRTEQGDSAMYLCASNDRPRQGDGYTFGSGTRLTVV.